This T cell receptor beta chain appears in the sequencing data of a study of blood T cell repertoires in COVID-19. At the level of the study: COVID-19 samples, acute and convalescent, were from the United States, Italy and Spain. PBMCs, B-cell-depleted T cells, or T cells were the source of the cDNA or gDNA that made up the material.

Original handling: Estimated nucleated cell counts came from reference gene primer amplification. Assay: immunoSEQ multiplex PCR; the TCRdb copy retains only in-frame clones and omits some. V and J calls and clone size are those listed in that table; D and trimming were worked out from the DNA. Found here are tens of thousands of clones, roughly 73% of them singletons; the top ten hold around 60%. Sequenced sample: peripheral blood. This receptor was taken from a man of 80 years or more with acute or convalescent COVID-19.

In nucleotides, the CDR3 is TGTGCCAGCAGCCCCGGGACAGTGGGAAATCAGCCCCAGCATTTT. Its translation is CASSPGTVGNQPQHF. The rearrangement joins TRBV6-5 to TRBJ1-5; TRBD1 agrees at 7 bases. CDR1 MNHEY and CDR2 SVGAGI come from the germline V gene. The V segment lost 6 bases and the J segment 4 bases; nucleotides outside the gene matches: 9. The CDR3 extends over 15 amino acids.